Sequencing of this T cell receptor beta chain was carried out in a study of blood T cell repertoires in COVID-19. Study as a whole: Specimens from acute and convalescent COVID-19 originated in the United States, Italy and Spain.

Produced via immunoSEQ multiplex PCR; TCRdb's table is partial and in-frame only. The sample holds approximately 66,000 clones, 70% to 90% seen once. The receptor comes from a man in his 60s with acute or convalescent COVID-19. The specimen sequenced was peripheral blood.

This CDR3 is CASSPTGGSNQPQHF. The CDR3 coding sequence is TGTGCCAGCTCACCGACAGGAGGTAGCAATCAGCCCCAGCATTTT. The gene calls are TRBV18 and TRBJ1-5; the D gene is possibly TRBD1 (6 bases). The CDR3 runs 15 residues. V gave up 3 bases and J gave up 0 bases, with 9 bases separating them. Germline V gene lookup returns CDR1 KGHSH and CDR2 LQKENI. Supplemented by reference TRBV18 and TRBJ1-5, the full variable domain reads NAGVMQNPRHLVRRRGQEARLRCSPMKGHSHVYWYRQLPEEGLKFMVYLQKENIIDESGMPKERFSAEFPKEGPSILRIQQVVRGDSAAYFCASSPTGGSNQPQHFGDGTRLSIL.